This TCR beta chain was captured in a study of T cells in localized non-small cell lung cancer (dated by TCRdb to the early 2020s). About the full investigation: T cell repertoires of some 240 early-stage NSCLC patients were analyzed, with tumors being compared against uninvolved tumor-adjacent lungs. The cohort consisted of 236 treatment-naive NSCLC patients whose localized lung tumors had been resected. A mean age of roughly 64 years was recorded for the NSCLC patients, of whom under 150 were male and about a hundred were female. What the work shows at the level of the full study, not this receptor alone: A median of around 57 of the top 100 tumor clones were detected in paired uninvolved adjacent lung, and approximately 28 of these tumor clones were also found among the top 100 clones of the paired uninvolved adjacent lung. Because multi-region sequencing of the tumors was not done, intratumor heterogeneity could not be ruled out. Uninvolved tumor-adjacent lung showed the highest T cell clonality, higher than tumor, which suggests more focused antigenic responses in the uninvolved tumor-adjacent lung. Because of the exploratory design, TCR variables were selected using unadjusted p-values without false-discovery rate correction. Higher blood T cell density associated with longer overall survival, while higher adjacent-lung clonality associated with shorter survival.

At diagnosis, peripheral blood, uninvolved tumor-adjacent lung and tumor were collected and were preserved as a mix of fresh-frozen and FFPE material. For TCR repertoire profiling, blood samples were analyzed as peripheral blood mononuclear cells. Points on this clone: No cognate antigen has been identified for it. One base away there is no much larger clone; base qualities are not given.

The immunoSEQ Assay was used to sequence TCR beta CDR3 regions from DNA. Turning to the authors' computational methods: T cell density was computed as TCR beta template counts normalized to usable DNA estimated by amplifying housekeeping genes. Richness was estimated using the preseqR package, with extrapolation to 400,000 templates for PBMC samples and to 120,000 templates for tissue samples. Clonality was defined by subtracting Pielou's evenness from one. Tissue-enriched TCRs were identified through differential abundance testing performed on productive amino-acid clonotypes, with a minimum total count of 5 and an alpha of 0.1. The Jaccard Index and the Morisita Overlap Index were used to quantify repertoire overlap between compartments. GLIPH grouped TCR beta CDR3s together with public tetramer-defined viral CDR3s, and a viral motif had to include at least three viral sequences and also show V-gene enrichment. In its TCRdb copy, this immuneACCESS table keeps in-frame sequences only and misses some clones. Where compared with another copy, unresolved V genes explain less than half of these, and the others have no known cause. That table gives V, J and clone size, and the DNA gave D and trimming. The sample contains fewer than 40,000 clones, about 78% of them found a single time. The ten largest make up less than 45% of the sample.

This specimen consisted of peripheral blood, obtained before any cancer treatment. The origin of this receptor is a male donor older than 55 with stage II squamous cell lung carcinoma.

CDR3 region: CASSFRSGANVLTF. The sequenced DNA: TGCGCCAGCAGCTTCCGTTCCGGGGCCAACGTCCTGACTTTC. The chain is encoded by TRBV5-1 joined to TRBJ2-6; the D gene assignment is ambiguous. The germline V gene yields SGHRS for CDR1 and YFSETQ for CDR2. The CDR3 spans 14 residues, from the cysteine through the phenylalanine. Left in the record is the CDR3 DNA by itself, 42 bases read in frame from the first base. V drops 2 bases and J drops 4 bases, leaving 7 bases in between.